A selection of T cell receptor beta chains follows, all from one sample in a study of blood T cell repertoires in COVID-19. Here immunoSEQ multiplex PCR was the method, and the copy in TCRdb shows in-frame clones only, minus some. The data hold over 200,000 clones, with about 79% observed a single time. What was sequenced was peripheral blood. Source of these receptors: a man aged 35 to 55 who had recovered from COVID-19. The CDR3 runs from the conserved cysteine through the conserved F or W. Each record gives: V gene, J gene, D gene, clone size, CDR3 protein, CDR3 DNA. The D gene is left open where the match is weak. Clone size is shown for a subset of rows, as once, few, many or a class of expanded clone.

TRBV5-6	TRBJ1-2	TRBD1	.	CASSPAPHRGRNYGYTF	TGTGCCAGCAGCCCCGCCCCCCACAGGGGGCGCAACTATGGCTACACCTTC
TRBV5-5	TRBJ2-2	TRBD1	.	CASSARQGVNTGELFF	TGTGCCAGCAGCGCGCGACAGGGTGTGAACACCGGGGAGCTGTTTTTT
TRBV3-1/TRBV3-2	TRBJ2-2	TRBD2	.	CASSQTMTGGGGTTGELFF	TGTGCCAGCAGCCAAACGATGACAGGCGGCGGGGGGACCACCGGGGAGCTGTTTTTT
TRBV7-2	TRBJ2-1	.	few	CASSINSAYNEQFF	TGTGCCAGCAGCATTAATAGCGCCTACAATGAGCAGTTCTTC
TRBV7-2	TRBJ1-2	.	.	CASSLGQGGGYTF	TGTGCCAGCAGCCTGGGGCAGGGTGGGGGCTACACCTTC
TRBV4-1	TRBJ1-5	.	.	CASSQETVPTLRLSNQPQHF	TGCGCCAGCAGCCAAGAGACAGTCCCAACTCTTCGGCTTAGCAATCAGCCCCAGCATTTT
TRBV29-1	TRBJ2-6	.	.	CALVSGANVLTF	TGCGCACTCGTCTCTGGGGCCAACGTCCTGACTTTC
TRBV5-8	TRBJ1-5	TRBD1	.	CASSSNRGFDQPQHF	TGTGCCAGCAGCTCAAACAGGGGATTCGATCAGCCCCAGCATTTT
TRBV24-1	TRBJ1-1	TRBD1	.	CATSDSTRDREILQMNTEAFF	TGTGCCACCAGTGATTCGACCCGGGACAGGGAGATTCTCCAAATGAACACTGAAGCTTTCTTT
TRBV7-2	TRBJ2-5	.	.	CASSPLGGAETQYF	TGTGCCAGCAGCCCCCTGGGGGGGGCAGAGACCCAGTACTTC
TRBV15	TRBJ2-5	TRBD1	.	CATSRESPGQGKGETQYF	TGTGCCACCAGCAGAGAATCCCCGGGACAGGGAAAAGGAGAGACCCAGTACTTC
TRBV25-1	TRBJ1-2	.	.	CASSDSNYGYTF	TGTGCCAGCAGTGACAGTAACTATGGCTACACCTTC
TRBV5-1	TRBJ2-3	.	.	CASSISTDTQYF	TGCGCCAGCAGTATTAGCACAGATACGCAGTATTTT
TRBV11-2	TRBJ1-4	TRBD1	.	CASSLGWTGGSNLFF	TGTGCCAGCAGCTTAGGATGGACAGGTGGAAGTAATCTGTTTTTT
TRBV24-1	TRBJ2-5	TRBD1	.	CATSDTPGTGDETQYF	TGTGCCACCAGTGATACTCCCGGGACAGGGGATGAGACCCAGTACTTC
TRBV2	TRBJ2-7	.	.	CASRENRDPFLLSYEQYF	TGTGCCAGCAGAGAGAACAGGGATCCATTCTTACTCTCCTACGAGCAGTACTTC
TRBV11-3	TRBJ2-2	.	few	CASKLQGTGELFF	TGTGCCAGCAAATTACAGGGAACCGGGGAGCTGTTTTTT
TRBV19	TRBJ2-3	TRBD2	few	CASSGGTSGTPSTDTQYF	TGTGCCAGTAGTGGTGGGACTAGCGGGACCCCTAGCACAGATACGCAGTATTTT
TRBV28	TRBJ2-7	TRBD1	.	CASSPPSGTGTYEQYF	TGTGCCAGCAGCCCACCCTCCGGGACAGGAACCTACGAGCAGTACTTC
TRBV5-8	TRBJ2-1	.	.	CASSLDVRSSYNEQFF	TGTGCCAGCAGCTTGGACGTCCGCAGCTCCTACAATGAGCAGTTCTTC
TRBV7-2	TRBJ2-3	TRBD1	.	CASSAGTGTDTQYF	TGTGCCAGCAGCGCCGGGACAGGCACAGATACGCAGTATTTT
TRBV6-2/TRBV6-3	TRBJ1-2	.	.	CASSSGARGYTF	TGTGCCAGCAGTTCAGGGGCTCGAGGCTACACCTTC
TRBV11-2	TRBJ2-7	TRBD1	.	CASSLRSGQAYEQYF	TGTGCCAGCAGCTTACGTTCGGGACAGGCCTACGAGCAGTACTTC
TRBV5-1	TRBJ1-2	.	few	CASSLAVGALQGYTF	TGCGCCAGCAGCTTGGCCGTGGGGGCCCTCCAGGGCTACACCTTC
TRBV27	TRBJ2-7	.	.	CASSSSHEQYF	TGTGCCAGCAGTTCTAGCCACGAGCAGTACTTC
TRBV2	TRBJ2-5	TRBD2	.	CASGGTRQETQYF	TGTGCCAGCGGTGGGACTAGACAGGAGACCCAGTACTTC
TRBV6-5	TRBJ2-3	TRBD1	.	CASRTPRGSDTQYF	TGTGCCAGCAGAACGCCCAGGGGGTCAGATACGCAGTATTTT
TRBV5-6	TRBJ1-2	.	.	CASSLAPTEGYGYTF	TGTGCCAGCAGCTTGGCACCGACAGAAGGCTATGGCTACACCTTC
TRBV6-5	TRBJ2-2	.	many	CASSYSGVAGELFF	TGTGCCAGCAGTTACTCCGGGGTCGCCGGGGAGCTGTTTTTT
TRBV29-1	TRBJ1-4	TRBD1	.	CSGQGANEKLFF	TGCAGCGGACAGGGAGCAAATGAAAAACTGTTTTTT
TRBV11-3	TRBJ1-5	.	.	CASSFGNNQPQHF	TGTGCCAGCAGCTTCGGGAACAATCAGCCCCAGCATTTT
TRBV5-1	TRBJ2-2	.	.	CASSLGAGDGTGELFF	TGCGCCAGCAGCTTGGGGGCGGGTGACGGCACCGGGGAGCTGTTTTTT
TRBV5-6	TRBJ2-7	.	few	CASSLSSYEQYF	TGTGCCAGCAGCCTAAGCTCCTACGAGCAGTACTTC
TRBV5-5	TRBJ1-5	.	.	CASSLRSNQPQHF	TGTGCCAGCAGCCTCAGGTCAAATCAGCCCCAGCATTTT
TRBV3-1/TRBV3-2	TRBJ2-2	TRBD1	.	CASSQDGTGITGELFF	TGTGCCAGCAGCCAGGACGGGACAGGGATCACCGGGGAGCTGTTTTTT